This TCR beta chain originates from a study of blood T cell repertoires in COVID-19. Study at large: The United States, Italy and Spain supplied acute and convalescent COVID-19 samples.

Assignments of participants to cohorts depended upon their own reported clinical history. Looked up from germline, CDR1 is SNHLY and CDR2 is FYNNEI. This CDR3 contains 14 residues. Trimming took 3 bases from V and 4 from J, leaving 9 bases between them. In the authors' workflow: Amplified reference gene primers provided the basis for estimating nucleated cell counts. Produced via immunoSEQ multiplex PCR; TCRdb's table is partial and in-frame only. The V and J calls and clone size come from that table; D and trimming were worked out from the DNA. The sample lists just over 300,000 clones; 80% to 90% were seen once.

The sequence was obtained from a man younger than 40 who had recovered from COVID-19. The specimen sequenced was PBMCs or T cells enriched from blood (not recorded which). The chain employs TRBV2 and TRBJ1-4; perhaps TRBD1 as D (5 bases). The CDR3 spells CASSEQGGNEKLFF. For the CDR3, the DNA is TGTGCCAGCAGTGAGCAGGGTGGTAATGAAAAACTGTTTTTT.